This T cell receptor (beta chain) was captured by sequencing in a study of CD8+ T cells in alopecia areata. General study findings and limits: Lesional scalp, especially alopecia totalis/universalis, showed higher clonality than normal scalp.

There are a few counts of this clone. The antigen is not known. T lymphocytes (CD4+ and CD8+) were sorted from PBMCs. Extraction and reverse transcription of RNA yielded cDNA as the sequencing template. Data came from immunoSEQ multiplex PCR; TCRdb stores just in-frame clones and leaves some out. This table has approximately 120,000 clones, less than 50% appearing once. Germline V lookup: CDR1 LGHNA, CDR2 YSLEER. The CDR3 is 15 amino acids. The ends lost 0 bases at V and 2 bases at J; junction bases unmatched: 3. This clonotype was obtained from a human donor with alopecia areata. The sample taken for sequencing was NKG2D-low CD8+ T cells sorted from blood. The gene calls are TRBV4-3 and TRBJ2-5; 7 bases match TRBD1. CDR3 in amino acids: CASSQDRGQQETQYF. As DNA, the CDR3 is TGCGCCAGCAGCCAAGATAGGGGACAGCAAGAGACCCAGTACTTC.